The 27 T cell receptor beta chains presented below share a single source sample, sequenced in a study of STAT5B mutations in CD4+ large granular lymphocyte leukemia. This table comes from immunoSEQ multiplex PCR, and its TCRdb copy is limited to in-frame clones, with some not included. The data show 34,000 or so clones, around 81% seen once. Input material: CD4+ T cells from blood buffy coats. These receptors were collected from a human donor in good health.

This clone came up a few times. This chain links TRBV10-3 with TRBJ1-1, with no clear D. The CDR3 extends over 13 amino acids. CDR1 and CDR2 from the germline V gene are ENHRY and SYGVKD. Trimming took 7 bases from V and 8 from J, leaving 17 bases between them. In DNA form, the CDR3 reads TGTGCCATCAAGGCAGCCGCCGGGGTGGAAGCTTTCTTT. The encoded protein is CAIKAAAGVEAFF.

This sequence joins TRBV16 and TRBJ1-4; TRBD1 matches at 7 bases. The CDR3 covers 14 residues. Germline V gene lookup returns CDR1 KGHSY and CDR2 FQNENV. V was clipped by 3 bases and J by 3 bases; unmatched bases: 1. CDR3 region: CASSQTGSNEKLFF. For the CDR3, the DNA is TGTGCCAGCAGCCAGACAGGGTCTAATGAAAAACTGTTTTTT. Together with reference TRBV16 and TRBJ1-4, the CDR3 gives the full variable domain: GEEVAQTPKHLVRGEGQKAKLYCAPIKGHSYVFWYQQVLKNEFKFLISFQNENVFDETGMPKERFSAKCLPNSPCSLEIQATKLEDSAVYFCASSQTGSNEKLFFGSGTQLSVL.

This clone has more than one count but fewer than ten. The chain's CDR3 is CATQGLTEAFF. DNA for the CDR3: TGTGCCACCCAGGGACTCACTGAAGCTTTCTTT. This chain links TRBV10-3 with TRBJ1-1; a possible D gene is TRBD1 (5 bases). CDR1 and CDR2 from the germline V gene are ENHRY and SYGVKD. The CDR3 covers 11 residues. V gave up 10 bases and J gave up 4 bases, with 10 bases separating them.

This chain's CDR3 is CASSSSSVGLNTGELFF. DNA of the CDR3: TGTGCCAGCAGTTCATCTTCTGTTGGACTAAACACCGGGGAGCTGTTTTTT. The chain carries TRBV28 and TRBJ2-2; perhaps TRBD2 as D (6 bases). Trimming took 4 bases from V and 2 from J, leaving 17 bases between them. The CDR3 extends over 17 amino acids. Per the germline V gene, CDR1 is MDHEN and CDR2 is SYDVKM.

CDR3 DNA: TGTGCCAGCAGCTTAGCGGGCTACCTGGGGGAGTACTTC. It specifies CASSLAGYLGEYF. The rearrangement links TRBV7-9 to TRBJ2-7; perhaps D is TRBD1 or TRBD2 (5 bases each). The CDR3 sequence is 13 residues long. V was cut by 0 bases and J by 11 bases, with 14 bases left in between. The germline V gene encodes CDR1 SEHNR and CDR2 FQNEAQ (reference sequence).

The CDR3 reads CASSLGTGNEKLFF. The CDR3 DNA is TGCGCCAGCAGCTTAGGGACAGGGAATGAAAAACTGTTTTTT. This rearrangement joins TRBV5-1 to TRBJ1-4; 9 bases match TRBD1. Looked up from germline, CDR1 is SGHRS and CDR2 is YFSETQ. Trimming at V came to 2 bases and at J to 5 bases, leaving 1 base not matched to a gene. The length of the CDR3 is 14 residues.

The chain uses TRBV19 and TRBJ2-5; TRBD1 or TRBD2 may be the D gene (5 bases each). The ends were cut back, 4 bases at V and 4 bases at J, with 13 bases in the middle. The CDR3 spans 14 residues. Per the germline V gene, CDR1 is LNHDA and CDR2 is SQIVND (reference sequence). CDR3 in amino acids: CASSRLGERETQYF. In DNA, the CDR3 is TGTGCCAGTAGTAGATTAGGGGAGAGAGAGACCCAGTACTTC.

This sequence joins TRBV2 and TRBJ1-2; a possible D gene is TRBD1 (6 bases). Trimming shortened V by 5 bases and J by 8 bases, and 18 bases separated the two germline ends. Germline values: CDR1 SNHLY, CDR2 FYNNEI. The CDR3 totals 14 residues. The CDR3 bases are TGTGCCAGCAGTAACAGATACGGACAGAGAGGCTACACCTTC. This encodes CASSNRYGQRGYTF.

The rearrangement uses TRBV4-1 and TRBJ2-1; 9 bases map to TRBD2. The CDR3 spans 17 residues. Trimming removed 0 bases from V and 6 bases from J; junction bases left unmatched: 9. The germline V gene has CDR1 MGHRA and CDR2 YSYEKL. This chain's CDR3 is CASSQDAREGRRNEQFF. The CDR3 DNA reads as TGCGCCAGCAGCCAAGATGCGCGGGAGGGCCGGCGCAATGAGCAGTTCTTC.

Written as DNA, the CDR3 is TGTGCCAGCAGCCTGTCTTTGACAAAGAATCAGCCCCAGCATTTT. Residues: CASSLSLTKNQPQHF. The J gene is TRBJ1-5, the V gene TRBV7-8; D call uncertain. The CDR3 extends over 15 amino acids. Germline V gives CDR1 SGHVS, CDR2 FQNEAQ. V was trimmed by 5 bases and J by 4 bases, leaving 15 bases between them.

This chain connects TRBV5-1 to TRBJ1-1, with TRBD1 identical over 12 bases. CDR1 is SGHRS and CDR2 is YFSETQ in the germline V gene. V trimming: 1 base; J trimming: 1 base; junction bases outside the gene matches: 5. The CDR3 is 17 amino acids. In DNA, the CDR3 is TGCGCCAGCAGCTTGATGTGGGACAGGGGGCCGAACACTGAAGCTTTCTTT. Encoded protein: CASSLMWDRGPNTEAFF.

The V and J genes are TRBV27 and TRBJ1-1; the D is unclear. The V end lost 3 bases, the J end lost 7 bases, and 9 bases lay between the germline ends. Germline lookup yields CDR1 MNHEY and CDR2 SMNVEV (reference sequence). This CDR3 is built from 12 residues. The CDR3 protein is CASSLDRSEAFF. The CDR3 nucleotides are TGTGCCAGCAGTTTGGATAGGAGTGAAGCTTTCTTT.

The CDR3 sequence: CSVEFSTDTQYF. The CDR3 bases are TGCAGCGTTGAGTTTAGCACAGATACGCAGTATTTT. The V call is TRBV29-1, the J call TRBJ2-3; D ambiguous. The germline gives CDR1 SQVTM, CDR2 ANQGSEA. V was pared by 3 bases and J by 0 bases, with 4 bases between. CDR3 length: 12 amino acids.

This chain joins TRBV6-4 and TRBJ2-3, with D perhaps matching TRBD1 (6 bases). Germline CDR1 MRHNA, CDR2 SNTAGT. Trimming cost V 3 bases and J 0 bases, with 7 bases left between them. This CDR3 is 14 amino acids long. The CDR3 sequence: CASSERGSTDTQYF. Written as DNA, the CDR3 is TGTGCCAGCAGTGAGAGGGGGAGCACAGATACGCAGTATTTT.

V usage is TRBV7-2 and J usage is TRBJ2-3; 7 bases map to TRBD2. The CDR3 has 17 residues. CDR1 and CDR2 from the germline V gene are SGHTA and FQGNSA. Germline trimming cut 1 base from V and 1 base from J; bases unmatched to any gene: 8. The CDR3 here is CASSLVPAGRGTDTQYF. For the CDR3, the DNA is TGTGCCAGCAGCTTAGTTCCAGCGGGGCGAGGCACAGATACGCAGTATTTT.

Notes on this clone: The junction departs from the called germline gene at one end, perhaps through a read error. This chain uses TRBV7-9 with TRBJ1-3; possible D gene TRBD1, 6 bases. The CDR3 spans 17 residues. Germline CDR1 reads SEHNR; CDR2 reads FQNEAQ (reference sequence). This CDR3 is CASSLGTRDNSENTIYF. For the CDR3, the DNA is TGTGCCAGCAGCTTAGGGACCCGGGACAACTCTGAAAACACCATATATTTT.

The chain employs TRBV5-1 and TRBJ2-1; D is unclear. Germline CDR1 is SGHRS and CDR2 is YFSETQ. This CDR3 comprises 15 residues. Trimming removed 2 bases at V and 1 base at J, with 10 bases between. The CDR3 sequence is CASSLGKVSYNEQFF. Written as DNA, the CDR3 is TGCGCCAGCAGCTTAGGGAAAGTTTCCTACAATGAGCAGTTCTTC. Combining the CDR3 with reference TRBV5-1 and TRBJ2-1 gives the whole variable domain KAGVTQTPRYLIKTRGQQVTLSCSPISGHRSVSWYQQTPGQGLQFLFEYFSETQRNKGNFPGRFSGRQFSNSRSEMNVSTLELGDSALYLCASSLGKVSYNEQFFGPGTRLTVL.

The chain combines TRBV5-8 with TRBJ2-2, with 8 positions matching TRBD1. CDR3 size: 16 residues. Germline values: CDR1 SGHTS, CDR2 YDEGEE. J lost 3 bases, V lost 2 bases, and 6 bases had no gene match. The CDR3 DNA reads TGTGCCAGCAGCTTAACCGGGACAGGATACACCGGGGAGCTGTTTTTT. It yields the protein CASSLTGTGYTGELFF.

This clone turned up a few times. The DNA for the CDR3 is TGTGCCAGCAGCTTAGTTTCGGCTAGCGGGAGTTCGCAGTATTTT. Protein product: CASSLVSASGSSQYF. The J gene is TRBJ2-3, the V gene TRBV7-9, with 10 bases fitting TRBD2. Unmatched junction bases numbered 8, after V lost 1 base and J lost 10 bases. Germline loops: CDR1 SEHNR, CDR2 FQNEAQ (reference sequence). This CDR3 contains 15 residues.

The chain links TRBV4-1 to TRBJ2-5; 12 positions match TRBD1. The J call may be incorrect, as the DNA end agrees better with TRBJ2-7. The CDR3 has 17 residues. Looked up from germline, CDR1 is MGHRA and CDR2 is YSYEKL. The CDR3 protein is CASSRGGGTGGFYEQYF. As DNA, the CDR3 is TGCGCCAGCAGCCGCGGCGGGGGGACAGGGGGCTTCTACGAGCAGTACTTC.

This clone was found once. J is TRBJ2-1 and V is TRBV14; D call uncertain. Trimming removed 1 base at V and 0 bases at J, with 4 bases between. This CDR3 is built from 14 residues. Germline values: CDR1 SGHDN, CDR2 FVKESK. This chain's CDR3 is CASSQGSSYNEQFF. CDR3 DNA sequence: TGTGCCAGCAGCCAAGGGAGCTCCTACAATGAGCAGTTCTTC.

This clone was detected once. The DNA of the CDR3 is TGCAGCGTTGTCGAGGCCCGGGGCTGGGAGCAGTACTTC. Protein: CSVVEARGWEQYF. The chain has TRBV29-1 and TRBJ2-7; D tentatively reads TRBD1 or TRBD2 (5 bases each). CDR1 SQVTM and CDR2 ANQGSEA come from the germline V gene. V lost 4 bases and J lost 7, with 17 bases in between. This CDR3 has 13 residues.

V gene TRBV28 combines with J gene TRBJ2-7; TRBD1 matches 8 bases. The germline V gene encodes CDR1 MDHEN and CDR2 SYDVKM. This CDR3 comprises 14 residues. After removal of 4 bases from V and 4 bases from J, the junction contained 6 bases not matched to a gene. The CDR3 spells CASSSGQGLYEQYF. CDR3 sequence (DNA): TGTGCCAGCAGTTCCGGACAGGGTTTGTACGAGCAGTACTTC.

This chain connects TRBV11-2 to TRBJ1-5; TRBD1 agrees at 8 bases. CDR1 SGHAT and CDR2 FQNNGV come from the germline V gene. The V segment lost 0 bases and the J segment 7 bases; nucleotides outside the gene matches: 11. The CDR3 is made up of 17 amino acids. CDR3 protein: CASSLDPGRGRRQPQHF. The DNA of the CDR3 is TGTGCCAGCAGCTTAGATCCAGGCAGGGGGCGGCGGCAGCCCCAGCATTTT.

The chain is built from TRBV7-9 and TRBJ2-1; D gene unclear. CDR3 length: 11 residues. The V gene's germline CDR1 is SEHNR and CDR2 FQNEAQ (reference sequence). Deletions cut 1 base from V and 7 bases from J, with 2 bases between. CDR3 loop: CASSLVNEQFF. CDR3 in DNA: TGTGCCAGCAGCTTAGTTAATGAGCAGTTCTTC.

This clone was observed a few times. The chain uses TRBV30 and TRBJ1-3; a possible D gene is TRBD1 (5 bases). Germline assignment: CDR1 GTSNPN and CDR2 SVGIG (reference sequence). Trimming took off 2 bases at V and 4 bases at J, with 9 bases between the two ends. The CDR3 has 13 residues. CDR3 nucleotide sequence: TGTGCCTGGAGTAAAGGGGTGGGAAACACCATATATTTT. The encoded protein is CAWSKGVGNTIYF.

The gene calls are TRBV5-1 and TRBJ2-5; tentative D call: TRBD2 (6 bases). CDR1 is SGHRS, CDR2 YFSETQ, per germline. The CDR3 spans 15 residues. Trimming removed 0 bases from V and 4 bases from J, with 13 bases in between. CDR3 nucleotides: TGCGCCAGCAGCTTGGCGCCCCAGGGAGGAGAGACCCAGTACTTC. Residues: CASSLAPQGGETQYF.